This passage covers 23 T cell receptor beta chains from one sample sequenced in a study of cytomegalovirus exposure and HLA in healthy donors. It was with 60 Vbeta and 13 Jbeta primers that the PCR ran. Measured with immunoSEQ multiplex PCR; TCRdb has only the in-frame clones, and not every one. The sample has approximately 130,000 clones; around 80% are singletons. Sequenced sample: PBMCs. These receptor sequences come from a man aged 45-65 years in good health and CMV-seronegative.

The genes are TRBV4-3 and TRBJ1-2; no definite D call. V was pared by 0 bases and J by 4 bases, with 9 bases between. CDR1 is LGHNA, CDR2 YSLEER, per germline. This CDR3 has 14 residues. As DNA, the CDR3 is TGCGCCAGCAGCCAAGAGGTACTCTCCTATGGCTACACCTTC. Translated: CASSQEVLSYGYTF.

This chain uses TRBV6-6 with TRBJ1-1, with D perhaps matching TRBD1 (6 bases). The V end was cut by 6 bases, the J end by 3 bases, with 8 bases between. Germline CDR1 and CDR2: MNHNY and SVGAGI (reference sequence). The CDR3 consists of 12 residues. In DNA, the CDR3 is TGTGCCAGCAGGAGACAGGACACTGAAGCTTTCTTT. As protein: CASRRQDTEAFF.

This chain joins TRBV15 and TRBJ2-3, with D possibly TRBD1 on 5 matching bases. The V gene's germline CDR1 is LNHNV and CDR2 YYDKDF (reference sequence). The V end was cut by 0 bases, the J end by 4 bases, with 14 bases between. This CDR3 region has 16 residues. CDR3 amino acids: CATSRDLSLGPDTQYF. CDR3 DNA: TGTGCCACCAGCAGAGATCTTTCTTTGGGGCCAGATACGCAGTATTTT.

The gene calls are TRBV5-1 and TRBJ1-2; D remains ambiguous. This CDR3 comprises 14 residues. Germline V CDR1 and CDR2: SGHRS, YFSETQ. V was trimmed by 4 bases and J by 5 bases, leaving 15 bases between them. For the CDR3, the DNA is TGCGCCAGCAGCAAGGAGTCGGTGGATTATGGCTACACCTTC. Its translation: CASSKESVDYGYTF. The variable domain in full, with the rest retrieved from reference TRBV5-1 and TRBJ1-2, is KAGVTQTPRYLIKTRGQQVTLSCSPISGHRSVSWYQQTPGQGLQFLFEYFSETQRNKGNFPGRFSGRQFSNSRSEMNVSTLELGDSALYLCASSKESVDYGYTFGSGTRLTVV.

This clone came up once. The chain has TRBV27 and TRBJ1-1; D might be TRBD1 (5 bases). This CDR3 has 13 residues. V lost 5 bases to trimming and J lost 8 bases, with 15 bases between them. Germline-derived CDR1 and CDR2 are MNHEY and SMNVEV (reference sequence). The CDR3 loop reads CASSTTERVEAFF. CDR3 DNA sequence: TGTGCCAGCAGTACGACAGAGCGCGTGGAAGCTTTCTTT.

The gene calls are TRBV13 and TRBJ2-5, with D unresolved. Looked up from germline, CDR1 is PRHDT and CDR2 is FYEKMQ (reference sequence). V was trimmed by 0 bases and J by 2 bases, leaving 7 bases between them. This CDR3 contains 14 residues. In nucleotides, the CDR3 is TGTGCCAGCAGCTTAGGCACAGAACAAGAGACCCAGTACTTC. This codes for CASSLGTEQETQYF.

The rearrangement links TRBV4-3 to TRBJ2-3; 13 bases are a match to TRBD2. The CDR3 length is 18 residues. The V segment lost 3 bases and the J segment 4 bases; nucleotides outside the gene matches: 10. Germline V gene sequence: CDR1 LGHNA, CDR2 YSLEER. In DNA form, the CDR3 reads TGCGCCAGCAGCCAGTCACTACTAGCGGGGGGGCAATCAGATACGCAGTATTTT. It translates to CASSQSLLAGGQSDTQYF.

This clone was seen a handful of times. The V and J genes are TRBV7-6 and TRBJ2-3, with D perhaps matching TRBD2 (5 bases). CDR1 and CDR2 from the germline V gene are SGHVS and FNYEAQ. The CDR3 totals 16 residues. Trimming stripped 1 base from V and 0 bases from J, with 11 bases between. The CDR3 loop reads CASSLVLRGSTDTQYF. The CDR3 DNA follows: TGTGCCAGCAGCTTAGTCCTCCGGGGAAGCACAGATACGCAGTATTTT.

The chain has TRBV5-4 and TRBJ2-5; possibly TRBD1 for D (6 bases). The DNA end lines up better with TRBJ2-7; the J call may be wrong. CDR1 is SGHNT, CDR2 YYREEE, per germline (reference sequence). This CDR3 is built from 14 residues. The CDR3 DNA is TGTGCCAGCAGCGACGGGACATCCTCCTACGAGCAGTACTTC. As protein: CASSDGTSSYEQYF.

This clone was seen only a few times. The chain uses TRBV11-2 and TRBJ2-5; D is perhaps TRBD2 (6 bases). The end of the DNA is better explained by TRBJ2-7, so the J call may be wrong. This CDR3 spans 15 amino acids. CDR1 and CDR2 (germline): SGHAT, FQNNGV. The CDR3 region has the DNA TGTGCCAGCAGTTGGGAGGACGGAGGTCTCTACGAGCAGTACTTC. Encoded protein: CASSWEDGGLYEQYF.

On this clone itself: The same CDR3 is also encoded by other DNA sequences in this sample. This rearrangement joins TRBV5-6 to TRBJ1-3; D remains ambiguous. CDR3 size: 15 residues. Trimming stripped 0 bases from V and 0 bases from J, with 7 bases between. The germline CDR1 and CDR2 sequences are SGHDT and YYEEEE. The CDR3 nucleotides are TGTGCCAGCAGCTTGGAGCTTAACTCTGGAAACACCATATATTTT. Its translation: CASSLELNSGNTIYF.

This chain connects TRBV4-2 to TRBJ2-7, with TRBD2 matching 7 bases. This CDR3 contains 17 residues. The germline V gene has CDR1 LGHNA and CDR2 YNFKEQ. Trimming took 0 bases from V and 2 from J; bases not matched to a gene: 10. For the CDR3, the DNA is TGTGCCAGCAGCCAAGAGGGCACAGCGGGGATTACCTACGAGCAGTACTTC. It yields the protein CASSQEGTAGITYEQYF.

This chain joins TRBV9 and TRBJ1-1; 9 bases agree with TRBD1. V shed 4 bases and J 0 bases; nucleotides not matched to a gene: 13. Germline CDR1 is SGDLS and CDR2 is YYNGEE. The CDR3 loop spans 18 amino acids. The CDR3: CASSSGQGGLGMNTEAFF. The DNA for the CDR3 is TGTGCCAGCAGCTCGGGACAGGGAGGCTTAGGGATGAACACTGAAGCTTTCTTT.

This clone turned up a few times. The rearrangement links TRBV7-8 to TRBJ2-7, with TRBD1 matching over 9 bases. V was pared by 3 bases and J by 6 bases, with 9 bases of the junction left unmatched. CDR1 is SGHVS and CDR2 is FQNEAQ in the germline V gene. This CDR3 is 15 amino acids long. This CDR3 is CASSFRRTGVGEQYF. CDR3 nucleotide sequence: TGTGCCAGCAGCTTCCGGAGGACAGGGGTAGGCGAGCAGTACTTC. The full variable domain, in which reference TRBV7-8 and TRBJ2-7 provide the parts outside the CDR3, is GAGVSQSPRYKVAKRGQDVALRCDPISGHVSLFWYQQALGQGPEFLTYFQNEAQLDKSGLPSDRFFAERPEGSVSTLKIQRTQQEDSAVYLCASSFRRTGVGEQYFGPGTRLTVT.

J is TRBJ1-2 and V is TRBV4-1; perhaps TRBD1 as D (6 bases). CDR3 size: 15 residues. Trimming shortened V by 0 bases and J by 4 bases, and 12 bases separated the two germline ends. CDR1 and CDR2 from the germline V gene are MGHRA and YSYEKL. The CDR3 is CASSQEGQGPYGYTF. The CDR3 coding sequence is TGCGCCAGCAGCCAAGAGGGGCAGGGGCCCTATGGCTACACCTTC.

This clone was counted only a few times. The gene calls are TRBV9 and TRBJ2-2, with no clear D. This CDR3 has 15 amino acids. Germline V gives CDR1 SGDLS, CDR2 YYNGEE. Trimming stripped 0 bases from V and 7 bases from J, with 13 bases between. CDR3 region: CASSVGTFPGGELFF. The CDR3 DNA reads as TGTGCCAGCAGCGTAGGAACCTTCCCGGGCGGGGAGCTGTTTTTT.

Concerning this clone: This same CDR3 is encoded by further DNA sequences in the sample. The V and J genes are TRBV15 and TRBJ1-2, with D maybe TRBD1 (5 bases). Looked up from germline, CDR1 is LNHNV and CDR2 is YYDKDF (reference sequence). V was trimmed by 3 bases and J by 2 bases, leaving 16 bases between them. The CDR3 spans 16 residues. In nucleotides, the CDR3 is TGTGCCACCAGCAGCCCCCAGGGCCGGGCCAACTATGGCTACACCTTC. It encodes CATSSPQGRANYGYTF.

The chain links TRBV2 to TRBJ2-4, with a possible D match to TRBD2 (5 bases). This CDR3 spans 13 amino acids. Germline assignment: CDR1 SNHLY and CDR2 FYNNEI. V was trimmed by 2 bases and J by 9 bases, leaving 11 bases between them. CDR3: CASSESGEFIQYF. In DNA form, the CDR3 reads TGTGCCAGCAGTGAATCCGGGGAGTTCATTCAGTACTTC.

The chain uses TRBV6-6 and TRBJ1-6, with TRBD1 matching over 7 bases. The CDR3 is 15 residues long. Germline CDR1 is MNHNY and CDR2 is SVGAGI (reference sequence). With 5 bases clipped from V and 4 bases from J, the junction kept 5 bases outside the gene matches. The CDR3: CASSPGTVYNSPLHF. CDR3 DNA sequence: TGTGCCAGCAGTCCCGGGACAGTATATAATTCACCCCTCCACTTT.

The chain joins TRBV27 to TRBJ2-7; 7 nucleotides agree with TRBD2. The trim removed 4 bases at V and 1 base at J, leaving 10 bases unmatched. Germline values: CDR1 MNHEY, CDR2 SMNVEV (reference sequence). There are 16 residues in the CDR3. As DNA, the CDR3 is TGTGCCAGCAGTTCCTATTCGGGGCGGGGGTCCTACGAGCAGTACTTC. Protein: CASSSYSGRGSYEQYF.

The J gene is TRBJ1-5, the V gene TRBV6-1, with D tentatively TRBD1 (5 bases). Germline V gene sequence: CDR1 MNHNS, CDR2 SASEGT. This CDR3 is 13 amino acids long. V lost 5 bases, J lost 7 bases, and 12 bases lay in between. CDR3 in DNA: TGTGCCAGCAGTAGGGACCGGGGGCAGCCCCAGCATTTT. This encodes CASSRDRGQPQHF.

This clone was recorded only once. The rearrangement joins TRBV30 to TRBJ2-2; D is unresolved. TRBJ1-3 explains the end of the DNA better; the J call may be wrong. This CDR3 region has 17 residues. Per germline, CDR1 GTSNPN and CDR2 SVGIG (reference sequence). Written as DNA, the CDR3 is TGTGCCTGGAGTCACACGAATACAGTTATCTCTGGAAACACCATATATTTT. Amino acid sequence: CAWSHTNTVISGNTIYF.

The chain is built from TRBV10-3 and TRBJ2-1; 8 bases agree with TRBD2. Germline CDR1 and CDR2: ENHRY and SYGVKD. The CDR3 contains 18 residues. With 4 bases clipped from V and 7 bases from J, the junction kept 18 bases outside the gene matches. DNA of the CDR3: TGTGCCATCAGTGGGGCCAGCCAGGGAGCGGGGGCCCGGAATGAGCAGTTCTTC. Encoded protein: CAISGASQGAGARNEQFF.